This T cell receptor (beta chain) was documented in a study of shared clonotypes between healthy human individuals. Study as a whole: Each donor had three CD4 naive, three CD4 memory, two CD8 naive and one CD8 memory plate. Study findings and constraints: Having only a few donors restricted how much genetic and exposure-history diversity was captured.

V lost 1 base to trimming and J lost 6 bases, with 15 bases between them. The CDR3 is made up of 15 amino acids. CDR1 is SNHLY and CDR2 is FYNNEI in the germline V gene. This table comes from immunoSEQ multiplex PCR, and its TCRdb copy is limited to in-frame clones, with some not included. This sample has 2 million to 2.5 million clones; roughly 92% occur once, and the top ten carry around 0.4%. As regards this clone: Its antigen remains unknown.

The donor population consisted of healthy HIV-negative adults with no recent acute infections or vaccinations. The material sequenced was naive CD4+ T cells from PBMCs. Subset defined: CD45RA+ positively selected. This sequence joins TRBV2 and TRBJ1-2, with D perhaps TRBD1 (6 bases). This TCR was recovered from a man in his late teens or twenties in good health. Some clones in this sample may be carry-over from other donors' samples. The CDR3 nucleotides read TGTGCCAGCAGTGAAGAGGGGAGGGGGAATGATGGCTACACCTTC. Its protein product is CASSEEGRGNDGYTF.